The rows below give T cell receptor beta chains drawn from one sample of a study of T cell responses to AZD1222 COVID-19 vaccine. TCRdb keeps only in-frame clones here, not all; method: immunoSEQ multiplex PCR. The sample shows about 85,000 clones, approximately 86% of them seen only once. Sequencing used peripheral blood, obtained on day 0 of AZD1222 vaccination. The receptors were gathered from an adult in good health. Both conserved end residues are part of each CDR3. A D gene is named only where the DNA matches it firmly. Clone size is given for some rows only: seen once, a few or many times, or a class if the clone is expanded.

v_call	clone_size	j_call	d_call	cdr3_aa	cdr3_nt
TRBV12-5	.	TRBJ2-7	TRBD2	CASGLLRTSGTYEQYF	TGTGCTAGTGGTTTGCTCCGGACTAGCGGAACGTACGAGCAGTACTTC
TRBV28	.	TRBJ1-1	.	CASGGVGLNTEAFF	TGTGCCAGCGGTGGTGTGGGGCTGAACACTGAAGCTTTCTTT
TRBV5-4	once	TRBJ2-1	.	CASSLFIGDGVYDEQFF	TGTGCCAGCAGCTTGTTTATCGGGGACGGGGTCTACGATGAGCAGTTCTTC
TRBV28	.	TRBJ2-7	TRBD2	CASSRGGTSGALYEQYF	TGTGCCAGCAGTCGGGGGGGGACTAGCGGGGCCCTCTACGAGCAGTACTTC
TRBV7-8	.	TRBJ2-7	.	CASSLEGATSYEQYF	TGTGCCAGCAGCTTAGAGGGCGCGACCTCCTACGAGCAGTACTTC
TRBV28	.	TRBJ1-3	TRBD1	CASSRQGGRNTIYF	TGTGCCAGCAGTCGACAGGGAGGCAGAAACACCATATATTTT
TRBV27	few	TRBJ1-5	TRBD1	CASSRTGDQPQHF	TGTGCCAGCAGCCGGACAGGGGATCAGCCCCAGCATTTT
TRBV28	.	TRBJ2-7	TRBD1	CASSRDRGTYEQYF	TGTGCCAGCAGCCGGGACAGGGGAACCTACGAGCAGTACTTC
TRBV6-5	.	TRBJ2-6	.	CASSYGTSGANVLTF	TGTGCCAGCAGTTACGGGACTTCAGGGGCCAACGTCCTGACTTTC
TRBV5-4	.	TRBJ2-1	TRBD1	CASTAEGAIYNEPFF	TGTGCCAGCACCGCCGAGGGGGCTATTTACAATGAGCCGTTCTTC
TRBV19	once	TRBJ1-5	.	CASVPRTGGGQPQHF	TGTGCCAGTGTCCCTCGGACGGGGGGAGGTCAGCCCCAGCATTTT
TRBV5-1	.	TRBJ1-3	.	CASSLGGDSGNTIYF	TGCGCCAGCAGCTTGGGAGGGGACTCTGGAAACACCATATATTTT
TRBV6-2/TRBV6-3	.	TRBJ1-3	.	CASSSGTQGGLSGNTIYF	TGTGCCAGCAGTTCCGGGACCCAGGGAGGCCTATCTGGAAACACCATATATTTT
TRBV13	medium-sized	TRBJ1-1	.	CASSLFVRGLNTEAFF	TGTGCCAGCAGCTTATTTGTCCGGGGCCTGAACACTGAAGCTTTCTTT
TRBV14	.	TRBJ2-1	.	CASSQGLGSWNEQFF	TGTGCCAGCAGCCAAGGACTAGGATCGTGGAATGAGCAGTTCTTC
TRBV5-5	.	TRBJ2-3	.	CASSLAPATDTQYF	TGTGCCAGCAGCTTGGCCCCGGCCACAGATACGCAGTATTTT
TRBV11-2	.	TRBJ1-4	.	CASSLMALGEKLFF	TGTGCCAGCAGCTTAATGGCCTTGGGGGAAAAACTGTTTTTT
TRBV7-2	.	TRBJ2-1	.	CASSLEGEEFF	TGTGCCAGCAGCTTAGAAGGGGAGGAGTTCTTC
TRBV20-1	once	TRBJ2-2	TRBD2	CSASSLAGALNTGELFF	TGCAGTGCTAGTTCTTTAGCGGGCGCCCTTAACACCGGGGAGCTGTTTTTT
TRBV30	once	TRBJ1-4	TRBD1	CAWSVDRGAEKLFF	TGTGCCTGGAGTGTCGACAGGGGAGCTGAAAAACTGTTTTTT
TRBV19	.	TRBJ1-5	.	CASTTGYQPQHF	TGTGCCAGTACCACAGGGTATCAGCCCCAGCATTTT
TRBV2	.	TRBJ1-4	.	CASSEALGPGEKLFF	TGTGCCAGCAGTGAAGCGCTTGGTCCCGGAGAAAAACTGTTTTTT
TRBV5-1	.	TRBJ1-1	.	CASSLVGLINTEAFF	TGCGCCAGCAGCTTGGTTGGGCTAATTAACACTGAAGCTTTCTTT
TRBV24-1	once	TRBJ1-6	.	CATSDSRDSPLHF	TGTGCCACCAGTGATTCTCGGGATTCACCCCTCCACTTT
TRBV9	.	TRBJ1-2	.	CASSVGGESYGYTF	TGTGCCAGCAGCGTAGGGGGGGAAAGCTATGGCTACACCTTC
TRBV18	once	TRBJ1-2	.	CASSPPAGNRSYGYTF	TGTGCCAGCTCACCACCGGCGGGGAATAGAAGCTATGGCTACACCTTC